A selection of T cell receptor beta chains follows, all from one sample in a study of cytomegalovirus exposure and HLA in healthy donors. This table comes from immunoSEQ multiplex PCR, and its TCRdb copy is limited to in-frame clones, with some not included. Among 150,000 to 200,000 clones listed, 68% were seen once. Sequenced: PBMCs. The receptors stem from a man aged 45-60 years in good health and CMV-seronegative. Both conserved end residues are part of each CDR3. The D gene is left open where the match is weak. Where a row states a size, it is once, few, many or the class of an expanded clone; other rows omit it.

v_call: TRBV29-1; d_call: NA; clone_size: once; j_call: TRBJ1-1; cdr3_nt: TGCAGCGGCGCCCCCCGGGGAAACACTGAAGCTTTCTTT; cdr3_aa: CSGAPRGNTEAFF
v_call: TRBV10-3; d_call: NA; clone_size: once; j_call: TRBJ1-1; cdr3_nt: TGTGCCATCAGTGAGTCAGCAGGGTGGCACACTGAAGCTTTCTTT; cdr3_aa: CAISESAGWHTEAFF
v_call: TRBV5-1; d_call: NA; clone_size: NA; j_call: TRBJ2-7; cdr3_nt: TGCGCCAGCAACCCCCCCGGGGGCTACGAGCAGTACTTC; cdr3_aa: CASNPPGGYEQYF
v_call: TRBV5-1; d_call: TRBD1; clone_size: NA; j_call: TRBJ2-1; cdr3_nt: TGCGCCAGCAGCACCGACAGGGTCCATGAGCAGTTCTTC; cdr3_aa: CASSTDRVHEQFF
v_call: TRBV19; d_call: NA; clone_size: NA; j_call: TRBJ1-2; cdr3_nt: TGTGCCAGTACTCCTCGGGGGTTCAATGGCTACACCTTC; cdr3_aa: CASTPRGFNGYTF
v_call: TRBV5-6; d_call: NA; clone_size: NA; j_call: TRBJ1-1; cdr3_nt: TGTGCCAGCAGCTTCCCGGGACAAGAGAACACTGAAGCTTTCTTT; cdr3_aa: CASSFPGQENTEAFF
v_call: TRBV27; d_call: TRBD1; clone_size: NA; j_call: TRBJ2-7; cdr3_nt: TGTGCCAGCAGTGGGACAGGGCGGAACGAGCAGTACTTC; cdr3_aa: CASSGTGRNEQYF
v_call: TRBV4-3; d_call: NA; clone_size: many; j_call: TRBJ2-6; cdr3_nt: TGCGCCAGCAGCCACCTCCGGACATCTGGGGCCAACGTCCTGACTTTC; cdr3_aa: CASSHLRTSGANVLTF
v_call: TRBV7-2; d_call: NA; clone_size: few; j_call: TRBJ1-3; cdr3_nt: TGTGCCAGCAGCTTAATCCGAGATGGAAACACCATATATTTT; cdr3_aa: CASSLIRDGNTIYF
v_call: TRBV4-3; d_call: NA; clone_size: few; j_call: TRBJ1-1; cdr3_nt: TGCGCCAGCAGCCAAGAGGGCAGAAGGAACACTGAAGCTTTCTTT; cdr3_aa: CASSQEGRRNTEAFF
v_call: TRBV7-2; d_call: NA; clone_size: NA; j_call: TRBJ2-7; cdr3_nt: TGTGCCAGCAGCCAGGACGGGAGCTACGAGCAGTACTTC; cdr3_aa: CASSQDGSYEQYF
v_call: TRBV7-6; d_call: TRBD1; clone_size: NA; j_call: TRBJ1-4; cdr3_nt: TGTGCCAGCAGCTTAACGGGACAGGGAAGAGAAAAACTGTTTTTT; cdr3_aa: CASSLTGQGREKLFF
v_call: TRBV5-4; d_call: NA; clone_size: NA; j_call: TRBJ2-5; cdr3_nt: TGTGCCAGCAGCGTTAACCTAGGGGTGGCTCAGACCCAGTACTTC; cdr3_aa: CASSVNLGVAQTQYF
v_call: TRBV18; d_call: NA; clone_size: NA; j_call: TRBJ2-7; cdr3_nt: TGTGCCAGCTCACCAAGGGTGAGCGGTCCCTACGAGCAGTACTTC; cdr3_aa: CASSPRVSGPYEQYF
v_call: TRBV27; d_call: NA; clone_size: NA; j_call: TRBJ2-3; cdr3_nt: TGTGCCAGCAGTCTAGGACAACCAAGGGATACGCAGTATTTT; cdr3_aa: CASSLGQPRDTQYF
v_call: TRBV28; d_call: NA; clone_size: NA; j_call: TRBJ1-5; cdr3_nt: TGTGCCAGCAGTCCTTTAAATCAGCCCCAGCATTTT; cdr3_aa: CASSPLNQPQHF
v_call: TRBV9; d_call: TRBD1; clone_size: few; j_call: TRBJ2-7; cdr3_nt: TGTGCCAGCAGCCCAGAAGCGTCAGGGGGTACTTCTAGCTCCTACGAGCAGTACTTC; cdr3_aa: CASSPEASGGTSSSYEQYF
v_call: TRBV4-2; d_call: TRBD2; clone_size: NA; j_call: TRBJ2-7; cdr3_nt: TGTGCCAGCAGCCAGGGACTAGCGGGGGAGTCCTACGAGCAGTACTTC; cdr3_aa: CASSQGLAGESYEQYF
v_call: TRBV19; d_call: TRBD1; clone_size: NA; j_call: TRBJ2-2; cdr3_nt: TGTGCCAGTAGTACCGACTGGACAGGGGGGGACACCGGGGAGCTGTTTTTT; cdr3_aa: CASSTDWTGGDTGELFF
v_call: TRBV6-5; d_call: TRBD1; clone_size: NA; j_call: TRBJ2-7; cdr3_nt: TGTGCCAGCAGTTACACGCTTCAGGGGGCCTACGAGCAGTACTTC; cdr3_aa: CASSYTLQGAYEQYF
v_call: TRBV27; d_call: NA; clone_size: NA; j_call: TRBJ1-5; cdr3_nt: TGTGCCAGCAGTTTTATCGGGGAGCTTTATAGCAATCAGCCCCAGCATTTT; cdr3_aa: CASSFIGELYSNQPQHF
v_call: TRBV9; d_call: NA; clone_size: NA; j_call: TRBJ1-1; cdr3_nt: TGTGCCAGCAGCGCCGCATCGGGACAAGTGGGCACTGAAGCTTTCTTT; cdr3_aa: CASSAASGQVGTEAFF
v_call: TRBV5-1; d_call: TRBD2; clone_size: NA; j_call: TRBJ2-1; cdr3_nt: TGCGCCAGCAGCTTGTTGGGACTAGACTCCTACAATGAGCAGTTCTTC; cdr3_aa: CASSLLGLDSYNEQFF
v_call: TRBV5-6; d_call: TRBD1; clone_size: NA; j_call: TRBJ2-5; cdr3_nt: TGTGCCAGCAGCTTGGGGACAGGGCGTTTGCAAGAGACCCAGTACTTC; cdr3_aa: CASSLGTGRLQETQYF
v_call: TRBV7-9; d_call: TRBD1; clone_size: few; j_call: TRBJ1-1; cdr3_nt: TGTGCCAGCAGCTTGGGAGACAGGGGCGTCACTGAAGCTTTCTTT; cdr3_aa: CASSLGDRGVTEAFF
v_call: TRBV29-1; d_call: TRBD1; clone_size: few; j_call: TRBJ2-7; cdr3_nt: TGCAGCGTTGCCAACAGGGGATTGTACGAGCAGTACTTC; cdr3_aa: CSVANRGLYEQYF
v_call: TRBV28; d_call: TRBD1; clone_size: NA; j_call: TRBJ2-1; cdr3_nt: TGTGCCAGCAGAAGGGGGTGGGGACAGCTCTACAATGAGCAGTTCTTC; cdr3_aa: CASRRGWGQLYNEQFF
v_call: TRBV28; d_call: NA; clone_size: NA; j_call: TRBJ1-6; cdr3_nt: TGTGCCAGCAGTTTTGGGACTCAAAGCTCCTATAATTCACCCCTCCACTTT; cdr3_aa: CASSFGTQSSYNSPLHF
v_call: TRBV6-5; d_call: TRBD1; clone_size: NA; j_call: TRBJ1-1; cdr3_nt: TGTGCCAGCAGGCCTACAGGGGGCAACACTGAAGCTTTCTTT; cdr3_aa: CASRPTGGNTEAFF
v_call: TRBV7-9; d_call: TRBD2; clone_size: few; j_call: TRBJ2-3; cdr3_nt: TGTGCCAGCAGCTTAGGAGCGGGGGTGGATACGCAGTATTTT; cdr3_aa: CASSLGAGVDTQYF
v_call: TRBV5-8; d_call: NA; clone_size: NA; j_call: TRBJ1-2; cdr3_nt: TGTGCCAGCAGCTTGAGGACACCGGGCTACACCTTC; cdr3_aa: CASSLRTPGYTF
v_call: TRBV11-2; d_call: NA; clone_size: NA; j_call: TRBJ1-4; cdr3_nt: TGTGCCAGCAGCCCGGTCAGAGAACGTAGCGAAAAACTGTTTTTT; cdr3_aa: CASSPVRERSEKLFF
v_call: TRBV6-5; d_call: NA; clone_size: NA; j_call: TRBJ1-1; cdr3_nt: TGTGCCAGCAGTTACACTGGAGGAGCTGAAGCTTTCTTT; cdr3_aa: CASSYTGGAEAFF
v_call: TRBV7-6; d_call: NA; clone_size: NA; j_call: TRBJ1-3; cdr3_nt: TGTGCCAGCAGCTTAATCGTCGGGTCCGGAAACACCATATATTTT; cdr3_aa: CASSLIVGSGNTIYF
v_call: TRBV4-2; d_call: TRBD2; clone_size: NA; j_call: TRBJ2-7; cdr3_nt: TGTGCCAGCAGCGATACCGAAGGTGCGGGGGGCTACGAGCAGTACTTC; cdr3_aa: CASSDTEGAGGYEQYF
v_call: TRBV4-3; d_call: TRBD1; clone_size: few; j_call: TRBJ1-2; cdr3_nt: TGCGCCAGCAGCCAAGGGGACAGGGCCTATGGCTACACCTTC; cdr3_aa: CASSQGDRAYGYTF
v_call: TRBV7-2; d_call: TRBD1; clone_size: NA; j_call: TRBJ2-1; cdr3_nt: TGTGCCAGCAGCTGGGACAGTTACAATGAGCAGTTCTTC; cdr3_aa: CASSWDSYNEQFF
v_call: TRBV5-1; d_call: TRBD2; clone_size: few; j_call: TRBJ2-4; cdr3_nt: TGCGCCAGCAGCTTAACTAGCGCGAAAAACATTCAGTACTTC; cdr3_aa: CASSLTSAKNIQYF
v_call: TRBV18; d_call: TRBD2; clone_size: NA; j_call: TRBJ2-3; cdr3_nt: TGTGCCAGCTCGTCGCTAGCGGGGGGGCCCGATACGCAGTATTTT; cdr3_aa: CASSSLAGGPDTQYF
v_call: TRBV28; d_call: TRBD1; clone_size: NA; j_call: TRBJ1-2; cdr3_nt: TGTGCCAGCACTGCGGGACAGCCTAGCTATGGCTACACCTTC; cdr3_aa: CASTAGQPSYGYTF
v_call: TRBV7-8; d_call: NA; clone_size: few; j_call: TRBJ2-7; cdr3_nt: TGTGCCAGCAGCTTAGGACAGGTCAGGGAAGATTACGAGCAGTACTTC; cdr3_aa: CASSLGQVREDYEQYF
v_call: TRBV14; d_call: NA; clone_size: NA; j_call: TRBJ2-3; cdr3_nt: TGTGCCAGCAGCGCGATTCTGGGCATAGATACGCAGTATTTT; cdr3_aa: CASSAILGIDTQYF
v_call: TRBV5-5; d_call: TRBD1; clone_size: many; j_call: TRBJ2-6; cdr3_nt: TGTGCCAGCAGCTTCTCAATCGGGACAGGGGCTTTCTCTGGGGCCAACGTCCTGACTTTC; cdr3_aa: CASSFSIGTGAFSGANVLTF
v_call: TRBV27; d_call: TRBD2; clone_size: once; j_call: TRBJ2-3; cdr3_nt: TGTGCCAGCAGTTCCCCGTACAATAGCGGGGAAAAAGGAGATACGCAGTATTTT; cdr3_aa: CASSSPYNSGEKGDTQYF
v_call: TRBV5-1; d_call: TRBD1; clone_size: NA; j_call: TRBJ2-2; cdr3_nt: TGCGCCAGCAGCTCAGGACAGGGTGGGGAGGAGCTGTTTTTT; cdr3_aa: CASSSGQGGEELFF
v_call: TRBV5-1; d_call: TRBD1; clone_size: NA; j_call: TRBJ2-7; cdr3_nt: TGCGCCAGCAGCTGGACAGGATCCTACGAGCAGTACTTC; cdr3_aa: CASSWTGSYEQYF